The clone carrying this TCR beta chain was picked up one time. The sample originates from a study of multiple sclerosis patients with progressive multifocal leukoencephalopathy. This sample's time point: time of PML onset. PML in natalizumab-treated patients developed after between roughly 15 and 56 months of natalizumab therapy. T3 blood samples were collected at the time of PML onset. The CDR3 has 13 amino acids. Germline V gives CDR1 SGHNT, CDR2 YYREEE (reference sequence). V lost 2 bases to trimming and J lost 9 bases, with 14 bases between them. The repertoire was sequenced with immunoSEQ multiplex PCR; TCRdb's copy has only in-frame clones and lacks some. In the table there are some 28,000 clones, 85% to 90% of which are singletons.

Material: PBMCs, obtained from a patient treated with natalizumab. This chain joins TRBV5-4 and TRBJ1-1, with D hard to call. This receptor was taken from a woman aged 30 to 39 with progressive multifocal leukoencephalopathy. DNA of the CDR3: TGTGCCAGCAGCTTTGAATTCGGGTACCAAGCTTTCTTT. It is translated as CASSFEFGYQAFF.